This T cell receptor beta chain was sequenced for a study of beta chain features in type 1 diabetes. Notes on the study in general: Junctions at VDJ sites from type 1 diabetes patients had fewer insertions and more deletions. Across patients, naive, central memory and Treg TCRB repertoires exhibited apparently greater similarity than was observed across healthy donors.

This clone was seen repeatedly, ten times or more. Its antigen is undetermined. Stem cell-like memory, regulatory, central memory and naive CD4+ cells were sorted via CD45RO/CCR7/CD25/CD127/CD95/CD27. Purity exceeded 95% in all sorted populations. Expressed TCRB transcripts got sequenced, as all isolated RNA was reverse transcribed. Produced via immunoSEQ multiplex PCR; TCRdb's table is partial and in-frame only. The table has 160,000 or so clones, 11% seen once. V lost 3 bases and J lost 6; bases outside the gene matches: 6. The CDR3 is 14 amino acids. The germline V gene has CDR1 MDHEN and CDR2 SYDVKM.

The sequence derives from a man between 18 and 35 years old in good health. Sequenced input: central memory CD4+ T cells from blood. The V gene is TRBV28, the J gene TRBJ1-1; the match to TRBD1 covers 8 bases. The CDR3 region is CASSFLTGVPEAFF. CDR3 nucleotides: TGTGCCAGCAGTTTCTTGACAGGGGTCCCTGAAGCTTTCTTT.